This record concerns one T cell receptor beta chain sequence. Authors' processing steps: Quantification of nucleated cells was approximated via reference gene primer amplification. Method: immunoSEQ multiplex PCR; TCRdb's copy keeps in-frame clones and lacks some. For V, J and clone size, that table is used; D and trimming come from the DNA. The profile shows about 240,000 clones, 86% of them singletons. Clinical history reported by participants formed the basis on which cohorts were assigned. These data belong to a study of blood T cell repertoires in COVID-19. Study as a whole: Acute and convalescent COVID-19 specimens originated in the United States, Italy and Spain. From T cells, B-cell-depleted T cells, or PBMCs came the material, which was cDNA or gDNA.

The CDR3 runs to 15 residues. Germline V CDR1 and CDR2: SGHAT, FQDESV (reference sequence). The V gene end was trimmed by 7 bases and the J gene end by 2 bases; junction bases not matched to a gene: 7. The source material was PBMCs or T cells enriched from blood (not recorded which). This sequence originates from a woman in her thirties or forties with acute COVID-19. The chain combines TRBV11-1 with TRBJ2-2; 7 positions match TRBD1. CDR3: CASTEGQSNTGELFF. CDR3 coding DNA: TGTGCCAGCACCGAGGGACAGAGCAACACCGGGGAGCTGTTTTTT. Supplemented by reference TRBV11-1 and TRBJ2-2, the full variable domain reads EAEVAQSPRYKITEKSQAVAFWCDPISGHATLYWYRQILGQGPELLVQFQDESVVDDSQLPKDRFSAERLKGVDSTLKIQPAELGDSAMYLCASTEGQSNTGELFFGEGSRLTVL.